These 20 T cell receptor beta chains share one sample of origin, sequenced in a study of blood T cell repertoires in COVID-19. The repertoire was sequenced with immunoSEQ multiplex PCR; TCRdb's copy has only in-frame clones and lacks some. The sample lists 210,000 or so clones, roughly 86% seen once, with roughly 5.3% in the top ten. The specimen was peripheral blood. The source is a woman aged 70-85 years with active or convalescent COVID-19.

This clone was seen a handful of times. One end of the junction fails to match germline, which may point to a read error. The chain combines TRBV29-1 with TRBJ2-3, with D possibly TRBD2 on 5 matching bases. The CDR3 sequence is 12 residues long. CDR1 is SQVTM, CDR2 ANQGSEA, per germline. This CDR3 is CSAEAGTDTQYF. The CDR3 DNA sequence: TGCAGCGCTGAAGCGGGCACAGATACGCAGTATTTT.

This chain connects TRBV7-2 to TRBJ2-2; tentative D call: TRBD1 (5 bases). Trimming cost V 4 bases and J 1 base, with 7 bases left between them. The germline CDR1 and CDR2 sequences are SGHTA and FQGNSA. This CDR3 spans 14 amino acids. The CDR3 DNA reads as TGTGCCAGCAGCTCCGGACAGAACACCGGGGAGCTGTTTTTT. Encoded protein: CASSSGQNTGELFF.

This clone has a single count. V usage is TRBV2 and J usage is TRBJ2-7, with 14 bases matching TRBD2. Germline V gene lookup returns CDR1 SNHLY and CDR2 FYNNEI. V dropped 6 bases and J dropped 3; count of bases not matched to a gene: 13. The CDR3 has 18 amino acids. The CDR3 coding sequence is TGTGCCAGCAGAGGGGGACTAGCGGGGGAAGGAGTAAACTACGAGCAGTACTTC. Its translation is CASRGGLAGEGVNYEQYF.

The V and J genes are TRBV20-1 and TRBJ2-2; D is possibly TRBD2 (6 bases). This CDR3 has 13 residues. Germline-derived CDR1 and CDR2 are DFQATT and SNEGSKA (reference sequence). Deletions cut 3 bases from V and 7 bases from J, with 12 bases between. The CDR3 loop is CSASTAGFGELFF. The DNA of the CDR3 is TGCAGTGCTAGTACGGCGGGATTCGGGGAGCTGTTTTTT.

CDR3 in amino acids: CASSERVRVIYQPQHF. CDR3 DNA: TGTGCCAGCAGTGAAAGGGTCAGGGTGATATATCAGCCCCAGCATTTT. The V and J genes are TRBV6-1 and TRBJ1-5; possible D gene TRBD1, 5 bases. The CDR3 runs 16 residues. V was pared by 2 bases and J by 5 bases, with 16 bases between. Per the germline V gene, CDR1 is MNHNS and CDR2 is SASEGT.

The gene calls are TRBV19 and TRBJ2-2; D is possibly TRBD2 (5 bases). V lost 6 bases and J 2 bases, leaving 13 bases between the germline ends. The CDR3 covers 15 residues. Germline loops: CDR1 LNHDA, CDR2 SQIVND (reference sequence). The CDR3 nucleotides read TGTGCCAGTAGGCGGACTGCCTCTAACACCGGGGAGCTGTTTTTT. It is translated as CASRRTASNTGELFF.

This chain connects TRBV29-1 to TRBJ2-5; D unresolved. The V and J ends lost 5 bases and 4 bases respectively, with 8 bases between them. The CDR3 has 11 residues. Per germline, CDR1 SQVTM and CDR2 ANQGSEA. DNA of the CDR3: TGCAGCGTTAACAGTCCAGAGACCCAGTACTTC. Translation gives CSVNSPETQYF.

This chain's CDR3 is CASSRGQGASGGYTF. CDR3 coding DNA: TGTGCCAGCAGTCGGGGACAGGGGGCCAGTGGGGGCTACACCTTC. This chain uses TRBV28 with TRBJ1-2, with 12 bases aligning to TRBD1. The germline CDR1 and CDR2 sequences are MDHEN and SYDVKM. After removal of 5 bases from V and 8 bases from J, the junction contained 9 bases not matched to a gene. This CDR3 has 15 residues.

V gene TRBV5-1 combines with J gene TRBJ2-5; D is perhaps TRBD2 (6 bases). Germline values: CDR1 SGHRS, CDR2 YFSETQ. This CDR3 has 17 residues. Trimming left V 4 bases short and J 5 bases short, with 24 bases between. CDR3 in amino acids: CASSRDSGTVVRETQYF. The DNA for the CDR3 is TGCGCCAGCAGCCGCGACTCCGGGACTGTTGTGCGTGAGACCCAGTACTTC.

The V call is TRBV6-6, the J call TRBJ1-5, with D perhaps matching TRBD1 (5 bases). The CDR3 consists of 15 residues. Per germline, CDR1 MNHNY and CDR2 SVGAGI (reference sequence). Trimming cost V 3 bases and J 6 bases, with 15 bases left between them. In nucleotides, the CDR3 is TGTGCCAGCAGTTATGGGAGGGGAGCAGGTCAGCCCCAGCATTTT. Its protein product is CASSYGRGAGQPQHF.

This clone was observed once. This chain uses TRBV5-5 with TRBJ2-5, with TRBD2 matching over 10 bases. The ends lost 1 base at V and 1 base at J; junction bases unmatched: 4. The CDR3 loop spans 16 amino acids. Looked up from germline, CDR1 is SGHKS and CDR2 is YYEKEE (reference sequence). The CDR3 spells CASSLRAGGPQETQYF. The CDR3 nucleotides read TGTGCCAGCAGCTTGAGAGCGGGAGGGCCCCAAGAGACCCAGTACTTC.

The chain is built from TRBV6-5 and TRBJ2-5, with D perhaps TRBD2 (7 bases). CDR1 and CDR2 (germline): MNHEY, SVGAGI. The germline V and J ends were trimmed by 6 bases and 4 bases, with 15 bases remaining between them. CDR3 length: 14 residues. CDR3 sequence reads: CASRPPGGTETQYF. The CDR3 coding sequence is TGTGCCAGCAGACCTCCGGGGGGCACAGAGACCCAGTACTTC.

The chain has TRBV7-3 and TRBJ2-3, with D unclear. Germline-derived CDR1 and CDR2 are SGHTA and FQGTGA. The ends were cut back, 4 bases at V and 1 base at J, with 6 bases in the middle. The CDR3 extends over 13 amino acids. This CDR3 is CASSSRGTDTQYF. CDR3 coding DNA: TGTGCCAGCAGCTCACGGGGCACAGATACGCAGTATTTT. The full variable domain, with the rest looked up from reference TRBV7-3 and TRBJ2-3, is GAGVSQTPSNKVTEKGKYVELRCDPISGHTALYWYRQSLGQGPEFLIYFQGTGAADDSGLPNDRFFAVRPEGSVSTLKIQRTERGDSAVYLCASSSRGTDTQYFGPGTRLTVL.

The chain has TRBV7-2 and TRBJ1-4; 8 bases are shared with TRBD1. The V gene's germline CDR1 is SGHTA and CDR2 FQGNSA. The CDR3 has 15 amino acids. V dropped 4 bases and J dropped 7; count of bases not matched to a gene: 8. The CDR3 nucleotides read TGTGCCAGCAGCTCCCGGGACAGGAGGAGTGAAAAACTGTTTTTT. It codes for CASSSRDRRSEKLFF.

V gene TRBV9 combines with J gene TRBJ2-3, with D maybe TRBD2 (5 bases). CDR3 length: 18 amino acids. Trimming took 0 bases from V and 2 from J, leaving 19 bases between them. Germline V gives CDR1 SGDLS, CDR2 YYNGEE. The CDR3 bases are TGTGCCAGCAGCGTAGCTACTAGGACTCGGTCGAACACAGATACGCAGTATTTT. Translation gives CASSVATRTRSNTDTQYF.

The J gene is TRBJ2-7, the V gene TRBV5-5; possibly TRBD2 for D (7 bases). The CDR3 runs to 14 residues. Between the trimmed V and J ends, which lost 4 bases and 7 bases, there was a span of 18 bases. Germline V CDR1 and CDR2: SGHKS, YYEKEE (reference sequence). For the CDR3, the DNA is TGTGCCAGCAGCCGGGGGGCAGAGGTTTGGGAGCAGTACTTC. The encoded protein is CASSRGAEVWEQYF. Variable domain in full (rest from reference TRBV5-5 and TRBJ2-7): DAGVTQSPTHLIKTRGQQVTLRCSPISGHKSVSWYQQVLGQGPQFIFQYYEKEERGRGNFPDRFSARQFPNYSSELNVNALLLGDSALYLCASSRGAEVWEQYFGPGTRLTVT.

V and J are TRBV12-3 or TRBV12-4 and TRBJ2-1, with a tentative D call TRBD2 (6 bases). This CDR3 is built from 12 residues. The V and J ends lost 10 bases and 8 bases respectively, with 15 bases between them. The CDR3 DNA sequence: TGTGCCAACACGTGGGCTAGCGATGAGCAGTTCTTC. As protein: CANTWASDEQFF.

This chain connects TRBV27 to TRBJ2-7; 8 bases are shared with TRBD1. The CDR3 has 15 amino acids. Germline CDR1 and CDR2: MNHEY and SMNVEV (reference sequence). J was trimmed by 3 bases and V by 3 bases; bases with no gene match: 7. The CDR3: CASSFQGASIYEQYF. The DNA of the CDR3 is TGTGCCAGCAGTTTTCAGGGGGCGTCTATCTACGAGCAGTACTTC.

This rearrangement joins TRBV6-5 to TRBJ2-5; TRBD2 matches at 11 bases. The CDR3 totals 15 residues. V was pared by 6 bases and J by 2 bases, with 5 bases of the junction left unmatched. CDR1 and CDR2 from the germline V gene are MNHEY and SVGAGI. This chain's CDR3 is CASRPRLAGQETQYF. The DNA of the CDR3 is TGTGCCAGCAGACCACGACTAGCGGGGCAAGAGACCCAGTACTTC.

CDR3 amino acids: CASSKSNVVRTGVVICNQPQHF. The CDR3 DNA reads TGTGCCAGCAGCAAATCGAATGTTGTTAGGACAGGGGTGGTCATCTGCAATCAGCCCCAGCATTTT. The chain couples TRBV21-1 to TRBJ1-5; whether TRBD1, the table's D call, matches the DNA was not checked. TRBV21-1 is labeled a pseudogene. The length of the CDR3 is 22 residues.